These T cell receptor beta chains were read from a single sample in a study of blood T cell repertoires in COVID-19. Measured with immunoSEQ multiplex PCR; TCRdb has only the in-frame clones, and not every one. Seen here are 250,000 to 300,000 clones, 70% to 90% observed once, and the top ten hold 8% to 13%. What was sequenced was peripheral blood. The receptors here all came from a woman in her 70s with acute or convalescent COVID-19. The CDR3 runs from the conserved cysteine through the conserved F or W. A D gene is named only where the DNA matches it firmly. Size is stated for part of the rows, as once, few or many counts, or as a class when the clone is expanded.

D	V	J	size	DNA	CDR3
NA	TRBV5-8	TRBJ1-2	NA	TGTGCCAGCAGCTTTACGCCGCCCAGGGCTAACTATGGCTACACCTTC	CASSFTPPRANYGYTF
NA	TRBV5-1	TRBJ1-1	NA	TGCGCCAGCAGAACAGGGATGAACACTGAAGCTTTCTTT	CASRTGMNTEAFF
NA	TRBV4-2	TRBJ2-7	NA	TGTGCCAGCAGCCACGAGATTTCCTACGAGCAGTACTTC	CASSHEISYEQYF
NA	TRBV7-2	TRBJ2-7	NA	TGTGCCAGCAGCTTATTGGGGCAGAGCTCCCTCGAGCAGTACTTC	CASSLLGQSSLEQYF
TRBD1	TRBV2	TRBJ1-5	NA	TGTGCCAGCAGTACTTCCCGGGACAGGGGGGTGGGCAATCAGCCCCAGCATTTT	CASSTSRDRGVGNQPQHF
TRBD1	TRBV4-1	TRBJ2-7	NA	TGCGCCAGCAGCAGGGGACAGGTCTACGAGCAGTACTTC	CASSRGQVYEQYF
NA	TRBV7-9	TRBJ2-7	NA	TGTGCCAGCAGCTTACCGGGACTGAGCTCCTACGAGCAGTACTTC	CASSLPGLSSYEQYF
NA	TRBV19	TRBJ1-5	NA	TGTGCCAGTAGTATAGCACCCGGCGGGAATCAGCCCCAGCATTTT	CASSIAPGGNQPQHF
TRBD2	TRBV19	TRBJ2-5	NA	TGTGCCAGTAGTATCGGGCGGGGGGTGCGAGAGACCCAGTACTTC	CASSIGRGVRETQYF
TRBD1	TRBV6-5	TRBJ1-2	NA	TGTGCCAGCAGTTTACCGGGACAGAGAAGCTACACCTTC	CASSLPGQRSYTF
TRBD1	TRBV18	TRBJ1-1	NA	TGTGCCAGCTCACCCCCCCGGGGACAGGGGACCTACACTGAAGCTTTCTTT	CASSPPRGQGTYTEAFF
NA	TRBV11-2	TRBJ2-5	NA	TGTGCCAGCAGCGGCGGCAGGGACTCGGGGGACCAGTACTTC	CASSGGRDSGDQYF
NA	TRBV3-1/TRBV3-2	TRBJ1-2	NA	TGTGCCAGCAGCCCAAAACCTCAGGCTAACTATGGCTACACCTTC	CASSPKPQANYGYTF
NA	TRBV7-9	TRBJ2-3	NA	TGTGCCAGCAGAGTGGACAGCTCAAATACGCAGTATTTT	CASRVDSSNTQYF
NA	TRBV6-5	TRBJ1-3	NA	TGTGCCAGCAGCGAGAGAAGCTCTGGAAACACCATATATTTT	CASSERSSGNTIYF
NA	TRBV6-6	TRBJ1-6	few	TGTGCCAGCAGTTACCAGGAGGTTCATTCACCCCTCCACTTT	CASSYQEVHSPLHF
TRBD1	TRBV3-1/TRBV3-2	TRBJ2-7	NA	TGTGCCAGCAGCCATCTGGACAGGGGCAGCGAGCAGTACTTC	CASSHLDRGSEQYF
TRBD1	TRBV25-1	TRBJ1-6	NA	TGTGCCAGCAGCCGGGACAGGTCATCACCCCTCCACTTT	CASSRDRSSPLHF
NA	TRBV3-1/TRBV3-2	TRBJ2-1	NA	TGTGCCAGCAGCCAGGGCTATGAGCAGTTCTTC	CASSQGYEQFF
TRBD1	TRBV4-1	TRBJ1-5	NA	TGCGCCAGCAGACACCTTGGACAGGGAAATCAGCCCCAGCATTTT	CASRHLGQGNQPQHF
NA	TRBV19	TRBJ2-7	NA	TGTGCCAGCCGAGGGGACAAGTACTACGAGCAGTACTTC	CASRGDKYYEQYF
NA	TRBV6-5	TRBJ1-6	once	TGTGCGGTCGGAGCCCAACCAAATTCACCCCTCCACTTT	CAVGAQPNSPLHF
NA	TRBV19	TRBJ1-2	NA	TGTGCCAGTAGTATGAGGGACTCCTGGGGGACTAAGGGCTATGGCTACACCTTC	CASSMRDSWGTKGYGYTF
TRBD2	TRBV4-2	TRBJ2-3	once	TGTGCCAGCAGCCAAGATGCCCCTAGCGGGGGGCGAAAAGGGGCCGCAGATACGCAGTATTTT	CASSQDAPSGGRKGAADTQYF
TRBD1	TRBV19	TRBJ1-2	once	TGTGCCAGTAGTATACCGGGACAGCTTGGGGTTTCGAACTATGGCTACACCTTC	CASSIPGQLGVSNYGYTF
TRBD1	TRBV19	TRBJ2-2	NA	TGTGCCAGTAGTCCGACAGGGGGCGGATTGTACACCGGGGAGCTGTTTTTT	CASSPTGGGLYTGELFF
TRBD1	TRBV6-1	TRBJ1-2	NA	TGTGCCAGCAACTCACAGGGGGCCGGGTATGGCTACACCTTC	CASNSQGAGYGYTF
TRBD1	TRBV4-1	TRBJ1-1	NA	TGCGCCAGCAGCCAAGTCGGGTGGCAGGGGGTGAAAGCTTTCTTT	CASSQVGWQGVKAFF
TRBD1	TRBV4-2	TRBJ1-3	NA	TGTGCCAGCAGCCAAGCAGCCGGGACAGGGGGGCCCTCTGGAAACACCATATATTTT	CASSQAAGTGGPSGNTIYF
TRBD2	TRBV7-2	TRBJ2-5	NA	TGTGCCAGCAGCTTAGAGGCTAGCGGGGGTTACGGGGAGACCCAGTACTTC	CASSLEASGGYGETQYF
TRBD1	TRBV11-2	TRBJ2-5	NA	TGTGCCAGCAGCCCAGGACAGGGGGCAGGGGAGACCCAGTACTTC	CASSPGQGAGETQYF
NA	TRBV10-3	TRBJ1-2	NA	TGTGCCACTAGTCCACGGGATAACTATGGCTACACCTTC	CATSPRDNYGYTF
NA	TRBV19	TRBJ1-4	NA	TGTGCCAGTAGTAAAGGTTCGGTGGAGGGGATAACGTCCGATGAAAAACTGTTTTTT	CASSKGSVEGITSDEKLFF
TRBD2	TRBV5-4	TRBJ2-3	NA	TGTGCCAGCACTATGAGACGCGGGGGAGTCACAGATACGCAGTATTTT	CASTMRRGGVTDTQYF
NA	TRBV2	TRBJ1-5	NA	TGTGCCAGCAGTGAACAGAATTCAAATCAGCCCCAGCATTTT	CASSEQNSNQPQHF
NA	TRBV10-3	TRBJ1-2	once	TGTGCCATCAGTAGGGACATGGGTGGCTACACCTTC	CAISRDMGGYTF
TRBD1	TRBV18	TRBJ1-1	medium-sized	TGTGCCAGCTCACTCCGGGACAGGGGAGCATTGAACACTGAAGCTTTCTTT	CASSLRDRGALNTEAFF
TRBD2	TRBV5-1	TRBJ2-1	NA	TGCGCCAGCCGACTAGCGGGGCGTCCTGAGCAGTTCTTC	CASRLAGRPEQFF
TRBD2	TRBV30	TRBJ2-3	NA	TGTGCCTGGAGTAGGGCTAGCGGGGTTTTCGATACGCAGTATTTT	CAWSRASGVFDTQYF
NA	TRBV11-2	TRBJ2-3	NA	TGTGCCAGCACTTCTAGCACAGATACGCAGTATTTT	CASTSSTDTQYF
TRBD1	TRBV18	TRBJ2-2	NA	TGTGCCAGCTCCAGGACAGGTTCTACCGGGGAGCTGTTTTTT	CASSRTGSTGELFF
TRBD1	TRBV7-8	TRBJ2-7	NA	TGTGCCAGCAGCTCGGACAGGGGGCCCTACGAGCAGTACTTC	CASSSDRGPYEQYF
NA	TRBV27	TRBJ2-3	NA	TGTGCCAGCAGGCCCCACACAGGAGATACGCAGTATTTT	CASRPHTGDTQYF
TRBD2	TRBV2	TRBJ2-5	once	TGTGCCAGCAGGGCCGGGACTAGCGGGGGGGCATGGGGTCGGCAAGAGAAAATAGGAACCCAGTACTTC	CASRAGTSGGAWGRQEKIGTQYF
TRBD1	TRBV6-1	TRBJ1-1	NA	TGTGCCAGCAGTGAAGCGCTTCGAGGGGGCGATAACACTGAAGCTTTCTTT	CASSEALRGGDNTEAFF
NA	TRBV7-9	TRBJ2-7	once	TGTGCCAGCAGTTTGCACAGGGACTCCTACGAGCAGTACTTC	CASSLHRDSYEQYF
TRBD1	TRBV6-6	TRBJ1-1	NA	TGTGCCAGCAGTCCCCCTCAGACAGGGAGGAACACTGAAGCTTTCTTT	CASSPPQTGRNTEAFF
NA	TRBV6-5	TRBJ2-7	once	TGTGCCAGAGAGGTCTACTACGAGCAGTACTTC	CAREVYYEQYF
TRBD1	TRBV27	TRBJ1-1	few	TGTGCCAGCAGTTTCCACAGGGGACAAGCTTTCTTT	CASSFHRGQAFF
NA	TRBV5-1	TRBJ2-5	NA	TGCGCCAGCAGCTTGGGGGGGCGCGAAGAGACCCAGTACTTC	CASSLGGREETQYF
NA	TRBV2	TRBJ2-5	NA	TGTGCCAGCAGGAAAGAGCGCGGAGTCCAGTACTTC	CASRKERGVQYF
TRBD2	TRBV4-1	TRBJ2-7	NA	TGCGCCAGCAGCCCGCCCGGGACTAGGGGCGAGCAGTACTTC	CASSPPGTRGEQYF
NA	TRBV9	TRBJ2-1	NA	TGTGCCAGCAGCCCCGACCCTAGACTAGGGCTTTACAATGAGCAGTTCTTC	CASSPDPRLGLYNEQFF
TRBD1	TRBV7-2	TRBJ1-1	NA	TGTGCCAGCAGCTTAGAAGGACAGGGAAAAGCTTTCTTT	CASSLEGQGKAFF
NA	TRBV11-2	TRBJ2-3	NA	TGTGCCAGCAGCTCCCTAGCACTCGCGACTACTTTGTTT	CASSSLALATTLF
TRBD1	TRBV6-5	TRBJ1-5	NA	TGTGCCAGCAGCGCCGCAGGGGGGAATCAGCCCCAGCATTTT	CASSAAGGNQPQHF
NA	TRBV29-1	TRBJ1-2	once	TGCAGCGTCGTGGGGGGAGGCTATGGCTACACCTTC	CSVVGGGYGYTF